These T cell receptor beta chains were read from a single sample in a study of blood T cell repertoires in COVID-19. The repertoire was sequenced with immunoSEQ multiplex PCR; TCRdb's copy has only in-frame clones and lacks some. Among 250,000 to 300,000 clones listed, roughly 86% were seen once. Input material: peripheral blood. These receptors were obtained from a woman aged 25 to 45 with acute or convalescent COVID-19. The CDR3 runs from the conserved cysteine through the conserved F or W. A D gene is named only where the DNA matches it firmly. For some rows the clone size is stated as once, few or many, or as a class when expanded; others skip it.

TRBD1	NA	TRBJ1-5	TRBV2	TGTGCCAGCAGCCCCGGGACAGCTACCCGCAATCAGCCCCAGCATTTT	CASSPGTATRNQPQHF
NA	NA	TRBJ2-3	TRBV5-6	TGTGCCAGCAGCTTGGGAGGCCGCACAGATACGCAGTATTTT	CASSLGGRTDTQYF
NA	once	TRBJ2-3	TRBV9	TGTGCCAGCAGCGTAGTCCAGAACACAGATACGCAGTATTTT	CASSVVQNTDTQYF
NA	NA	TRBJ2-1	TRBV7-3	TGTGCCAGCAGCTTAGGGTTGGGGGGTGAGCAGTTCTTC	CASSLGLGGEQFF
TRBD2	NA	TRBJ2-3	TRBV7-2	TGTGCCAGCAGCTCCAATCCGAACGGGAGGATCCGAGGTACGCAGTATTTT	CASSSNPNGRIRGTQYF
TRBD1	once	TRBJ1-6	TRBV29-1	TGCAGCGTTCGTCTGGACAGGGCTTCCTATAATTCACCCCTCCACTTT	CSVRLDRASYNSPLHF
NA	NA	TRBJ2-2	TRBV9	TGTGCCAGCAGCGAGCCAAACACCGGGGAGCTGTTTTTT	CASSEPNTGELFF
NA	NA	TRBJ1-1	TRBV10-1	TGCGCCAGCAGTGAGTCGCCAGGATCCGTTTGGGCTTTCTTT	CASSESPGSVWAFF
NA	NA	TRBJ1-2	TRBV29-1	TGCAGCGTTGAAACCCTGGGCAGACAATATAACTATGGCTACACCTTC	CSVETLGRQYNYGYTF
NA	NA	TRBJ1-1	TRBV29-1	TGCAGCGTTGAAGACTTTAGGGCAGACCAGGGAGCTTTCTTT	CSVEDFRADQGAFF
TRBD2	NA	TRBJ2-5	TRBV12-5	TGTGCTAGTGGTTTGGTACGTGGTAGCGGGGTTGGAAAGACCCAGTACTTC	CASGLVRGSGVGKTQYF
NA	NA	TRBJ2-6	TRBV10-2	TGCGCCAGCAGTGAGTGGGGGCAGGCTGGGGCCAACGTCCTGACTTTC	CASSEWGQAGANVLTF
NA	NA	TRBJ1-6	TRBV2	TGTGCCAGCAGCAGGGGCAATTCACCCCTCCACTTT	CASSRGNSPLHF
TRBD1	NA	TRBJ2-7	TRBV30	TGTGCCTCTTCGAACAGGGGGCTTTCCTACGAGCAGTACTTC	CASSNRGLSYEQYF
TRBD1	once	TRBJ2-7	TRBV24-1	TGTGCCACCAGTGATCCCCGGGACAGGGCTTCCCACGAGCAGTACTTC	CATSDPRDRASHEQYF
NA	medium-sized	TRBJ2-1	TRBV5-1	TGCGCCAGCAGGGACTCCAGGTCCTACAATGAGCAGTTCTTC	CASRDSRSYNEQFF
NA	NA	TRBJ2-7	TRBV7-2	TGTGCCAGCAGCTTTAGCGGACCCTCCTACGAGCAGTACTTC	CASSFSGPSYEQYF
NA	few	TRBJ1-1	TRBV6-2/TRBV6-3	TGTGCCAGCAGTTACCGTACTTCCAAGCCGCCCAGGGGAGAAGCTTTCTTT	CASSYRTSKPPRGEAFF
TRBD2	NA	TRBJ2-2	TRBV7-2	TGTGCCAGCAGCCCCTGGACTAGCGGGGAGCTGTTTTTT	CASSPWTSGELFF
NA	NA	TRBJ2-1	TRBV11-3	TGTGCCAGCAGCCCCCGGGACTCTGGACGGGGTGAGCAGTTCTTC	CASSPRDSGRGEQFF
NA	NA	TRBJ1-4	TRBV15	TGTGCCACCAGGGACCTCCGGGGTAATGAAAAACTGTTTTTT	CATRDLRGNEKLFF
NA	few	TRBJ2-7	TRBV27	TGTGCCAGCAGTGCCGCCGGGGGGCTAAACTACGAGCAGTACTTC	CASSAAGGLNYEQYF
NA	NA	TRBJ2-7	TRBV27	TGTGCCAGCAGTTTAGGGAGATCCTACGAGCAGTACTTC	CASSLGRSYEQYF
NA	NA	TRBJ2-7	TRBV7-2	TGTGCCAGCAGCTATGAGCAGGGTCGCGAGCAGTACTTC	CASSYEQGREQYF
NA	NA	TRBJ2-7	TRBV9	TGTGCCAGAGAGGACTTTCCTGACTCCTACGAGCAGTACTTC	CAREDFPDSYEQYF
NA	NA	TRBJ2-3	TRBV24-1	TGTGCCACCGAAGATCCCGGGACACCGAGCACAGATACGCAGTATTTT	CATEDPGTPSTDTQYF
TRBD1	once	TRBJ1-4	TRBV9	TGTGCCAGCAGCGCGGACAGGGGAGATGAAAAACTGTTTTTT	CASSADRGDEKLFF
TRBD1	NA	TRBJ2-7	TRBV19	TGTGCCAGTAGTGCCCTTTGGGACAGACCCTACGAGCAGTACTTC	CASSALWDRPYEQYF
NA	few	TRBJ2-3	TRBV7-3	TGTGCCAGCAGCTTTCTAGCAGCAGATACGCAGTATTTT	CASSFLAADTQYF
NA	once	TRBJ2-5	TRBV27	TGTGCCAGCAGAGCAGACAGCCAAGAGACCCAGTACTTC	CASRADSQETQYF
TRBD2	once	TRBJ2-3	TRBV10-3	TGTGCCATCAGGGATTGGGACTATGGGACAGATACGCAGTATTTT	CAIRDWDYGTDTQYF
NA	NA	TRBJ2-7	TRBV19	TGTGCCAGTAGTATAGGCGGGACAGTACGAGAGCAGTACTTC	CASSIGGTVREQYF
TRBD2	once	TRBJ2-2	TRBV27	TGTGCCAGCAGTTTTGGGCTAGCGGGGACGAACACCGGGGAGCTGTTTTTT	CASSFGLAGTNTGELFF
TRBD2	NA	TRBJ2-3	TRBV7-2	TGTGCCAGCAGATCAACTAGCGGGAGGGCCGTAGATACGCAGTATTTT	CASRSTSGRAVDTQYF
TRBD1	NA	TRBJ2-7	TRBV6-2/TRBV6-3	TGTGCCAGCAGTTACCACCCGACAGGGGCTTCCGAGCAGTACTTC	CASSYHPTGASEQYF
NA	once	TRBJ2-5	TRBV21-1	TGTGCCAGCAGCAAAGGAGGGACTAGCCCGGAGACCCAGTACTTC	CASSKGGTSPETQYF
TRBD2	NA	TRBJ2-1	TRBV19	TGTGCCAGTACTGGGACTAGCGGGAGGAGTTGGTTCTTC	CASTGTSGRSWFF
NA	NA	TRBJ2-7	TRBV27	TGTGCCAGCAGTTTAGGCCACAGGTACGAGCAGTACTTC	CASSLGHRYEQYF
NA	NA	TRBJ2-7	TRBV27	TGTGCCACCCTGGGCAGGGGCTACGAGCAGTACTTC	CATLGRGYEQYF
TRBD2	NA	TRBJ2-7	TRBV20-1	TGCAGTGCTAGTCTAGCGGGCCTCTACGAGCAGTACTTC	CSASLAGLYEQYF